What follows is one T cell receptor beta chain and its context. The target antigen is unknown. Some 30,000 T cell genomes, or around 180 ng DNA, went into the sorted-subset replicate PCRs. In the source study's methods: Sequence data from immunoSEQ were junction-only and lacked quality scores; consequently, filtering differed. Only in-frame clones appear in the TCRdb table, and some are missing; sequencing was by immunoSEQ multiplex PCR. Clone size and V and J calls were adopted from that table, with D and trimming inferred from the DNA. The data hold about 2 million clones, with over 85% observed a single time. This sample was taken from a study of shared clonotypes between healthy human individuals. Notes on the study in general: Memory subsets had estimated richness that was generally smaller than that of naive subsets. Exclusively blood specimens were collected; tissue repertoires likely differ.

Naive CD8 cells were CD45RO-negative, positively selected for CCR7, excluding terminally differentiated effector memory CD45RA+ cells. The V end was cut by 2 bases, the J end by 2 bases, with 7 bases between. Germline V CDR1 and CDR2: MNHEY, SVGAGI. CDR3 length: 13 amino acids. The chain carries TRBV6-5 and TRBJ2-7, with D unclear. The clonotype comes from a man between 18 and 35 years old in good health. Sequenced input: naive CD8+ T cells sorted from blood. Written as DNA, the CDR3 is TGTGCCAGCAGTTACGCACTAACCTACGAGCAGTACTTC. This translates into CASSYALTYEQYF.